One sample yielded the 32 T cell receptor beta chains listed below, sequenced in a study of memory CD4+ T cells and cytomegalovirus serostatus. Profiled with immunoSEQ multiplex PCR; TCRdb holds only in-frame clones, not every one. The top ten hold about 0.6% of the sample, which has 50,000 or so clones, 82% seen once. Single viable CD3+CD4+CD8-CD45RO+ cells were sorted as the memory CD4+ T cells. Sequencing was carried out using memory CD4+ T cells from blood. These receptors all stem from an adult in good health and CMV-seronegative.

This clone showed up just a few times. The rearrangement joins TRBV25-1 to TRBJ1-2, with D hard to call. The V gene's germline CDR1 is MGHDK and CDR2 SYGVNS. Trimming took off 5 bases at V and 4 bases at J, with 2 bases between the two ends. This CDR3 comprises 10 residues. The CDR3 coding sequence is TGTGCCAGCAGTTCCTATGGCTACACCTTC. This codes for CASSSYGYTF.

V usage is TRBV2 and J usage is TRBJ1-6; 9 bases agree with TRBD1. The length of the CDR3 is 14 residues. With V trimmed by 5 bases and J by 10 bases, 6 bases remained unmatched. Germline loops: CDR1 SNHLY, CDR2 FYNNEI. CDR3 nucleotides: TGTGCCAGCAGTTTTGGACAGGGGCGGTCACCCCTCCACTTT. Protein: CASSFGQGRSPLHF.

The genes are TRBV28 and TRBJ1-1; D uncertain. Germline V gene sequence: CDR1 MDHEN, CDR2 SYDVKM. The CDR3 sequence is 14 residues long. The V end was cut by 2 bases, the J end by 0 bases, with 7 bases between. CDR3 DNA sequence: TGTGCCAGCAGTTTACTACCCATGAACACTGAAGCTTTCTTT. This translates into CASSLLPMNTEAFF.

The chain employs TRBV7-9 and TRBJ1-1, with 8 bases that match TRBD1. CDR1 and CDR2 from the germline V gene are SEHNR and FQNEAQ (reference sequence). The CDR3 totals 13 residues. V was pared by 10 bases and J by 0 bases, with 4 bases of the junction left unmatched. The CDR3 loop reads CAIRQGMNTEAFF. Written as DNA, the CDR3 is TGTGCCATTAGACAGGGGATGAACACTGAAGCTTTCTTT.

The CDR3 DNA reads TGTGCCAGCCGCCTGGTGGGGTCCGGGGAGCTGTTTTTT. Its protein is CASRLVGSGELFF. The chain links TRBV6-5 to TRBJ2-2, with D uncertain. Germline CDR1 is MNHEY and CDR2 is SVGAGI. The CDR3 has 13 residues. V shed 8 bases and J shed 6 bases, with 13 bases lying between them.

CDR3 sequence (DNA): TGTGCCAGCAGCTTAGGGGCCGGTGGAAATGAAAAACTGTTTTTT. Protein: CASSLGAGGNEKLFF. J is TRBJ1-4 and V is TRBV7-9, with D unresolved. V was cut by 1 base and J by 5 bases, with 11 bases left in between. Looked up from germline, CDR1 is SEHNR and CDR2 is FQNEAQ (reference sequence). The CDR3 contains 15 residues.

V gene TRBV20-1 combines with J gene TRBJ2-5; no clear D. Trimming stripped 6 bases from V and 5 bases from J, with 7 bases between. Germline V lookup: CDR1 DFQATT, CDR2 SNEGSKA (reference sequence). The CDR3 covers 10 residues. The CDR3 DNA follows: TGCAGTGCCGGAATTGAGACCCAGTACTTC. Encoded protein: CSAGIETQYF.

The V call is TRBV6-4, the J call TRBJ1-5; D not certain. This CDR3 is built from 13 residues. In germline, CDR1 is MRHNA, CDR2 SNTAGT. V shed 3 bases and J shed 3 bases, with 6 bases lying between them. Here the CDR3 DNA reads TGTGCCAGCAGTGATACAGACAATCAGCCCCAGCATTTT. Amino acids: CASSDTDNQPQHF.

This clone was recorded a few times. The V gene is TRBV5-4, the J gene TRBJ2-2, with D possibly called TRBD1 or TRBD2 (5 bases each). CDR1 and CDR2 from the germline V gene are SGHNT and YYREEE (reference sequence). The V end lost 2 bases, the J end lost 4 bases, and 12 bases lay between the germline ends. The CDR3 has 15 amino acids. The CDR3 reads CASSFEGRGTGELFF. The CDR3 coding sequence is TGTGCCAGCAGCTTCGAGGGGCGAGGCACCGGGGAGCTGTTTTTT.

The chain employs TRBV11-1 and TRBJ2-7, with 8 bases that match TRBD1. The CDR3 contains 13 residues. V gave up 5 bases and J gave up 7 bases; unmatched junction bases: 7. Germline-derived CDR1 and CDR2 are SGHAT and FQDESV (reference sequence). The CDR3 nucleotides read TGTGCCAGCAGCCGAGACAGGGGCGAAGAGCAGTACTTC. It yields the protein CASSRDRGEEQYF. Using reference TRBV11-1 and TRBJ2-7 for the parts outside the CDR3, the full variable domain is EAEVAQSPRYKITEKSQAVAFWCDPISGHATLYWYRQILGQGPELLVQFQDESVVDDSQLPKDRFSAERLKGVDSTLKIQPAELGDSAMYLCASSRDRGEEQYFGPGTRLTVT.

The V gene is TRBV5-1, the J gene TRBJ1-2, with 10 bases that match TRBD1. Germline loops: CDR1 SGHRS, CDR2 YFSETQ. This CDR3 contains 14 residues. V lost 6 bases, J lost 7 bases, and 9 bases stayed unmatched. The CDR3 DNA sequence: TGCGCCAGCACCGGGGGGACAGGGGATGCTGGCTACACCTTC. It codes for CASTGGTGDAGYTF.

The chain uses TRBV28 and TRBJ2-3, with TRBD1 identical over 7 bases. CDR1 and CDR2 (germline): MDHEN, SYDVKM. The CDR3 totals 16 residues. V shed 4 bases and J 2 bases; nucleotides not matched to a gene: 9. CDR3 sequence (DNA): TGTGCCAGCAGTTCCATACAGGGGAGATACACAGATACGCAGTATTTT. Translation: CASSSIQGRYTDTQYF.

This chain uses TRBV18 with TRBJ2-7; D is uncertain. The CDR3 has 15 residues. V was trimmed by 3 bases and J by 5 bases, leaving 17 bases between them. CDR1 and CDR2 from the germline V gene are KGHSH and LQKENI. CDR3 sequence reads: CASSPKSVRWDEQYF. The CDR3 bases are TGTGCCAGCTCACCGAAATCTGTAAGGTGGGACGAGCAGTACTTC.

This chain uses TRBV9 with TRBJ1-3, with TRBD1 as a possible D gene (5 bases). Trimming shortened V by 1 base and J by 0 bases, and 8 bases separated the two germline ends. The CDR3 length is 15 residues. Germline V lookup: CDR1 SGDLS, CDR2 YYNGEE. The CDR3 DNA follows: TGTGCCAGCAGCGTACAGGGAATCTCTGGAAACACCATATATTTT. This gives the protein CASSVQGISGNTIYF.

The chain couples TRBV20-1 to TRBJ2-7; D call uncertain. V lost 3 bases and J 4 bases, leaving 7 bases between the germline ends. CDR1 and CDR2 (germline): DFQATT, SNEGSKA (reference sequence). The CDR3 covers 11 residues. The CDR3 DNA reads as TGCAGTGCTAGTCTAGATTACGAGCAGTACTTC. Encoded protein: CSASLDYEQYF.

The CDR3 is CASSQDRSRGTVLRELFF. The CDR3 coding sequence is TGTGCCAGCAGCCAAGATAGATCCCGCGGGACAGTTCTACGGGAGCTGTTTTTT. V usage is TRBV4-2 and J usage is TRBJ2-2; D is possibly TRBD1 (7 bases). V gave up 0 bases and J gave up 9 bases, with 23 bases separating them. This CDR3 region has 18 residues. Germline CDR1 LGHNA, CDR2 YNFKEQ.

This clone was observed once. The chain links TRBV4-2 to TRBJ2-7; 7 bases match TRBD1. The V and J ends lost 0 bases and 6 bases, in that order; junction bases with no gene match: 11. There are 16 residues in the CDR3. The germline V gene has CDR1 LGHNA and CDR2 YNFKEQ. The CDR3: CASSQDLRQGSSEQYF. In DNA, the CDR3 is TGTGCCAGCAGCCAAGATTTGAGACAGGGCTCAAGCGAGCAGTACTTC.

The CDR3 region is CASKLRQGHGYTF. The DNA for the CDR3 is TGTGCCAGCAAGCTGCGACAGGGCCATGGCTACACCTTC. The chain employs TRBV28 and TRBJ1-2, with 7 bases fitting TRBD1. The CDR3 totals 13 residues. The trim removed 7 bases at V and 6 bases at J, leaving 8 bases unmatched. CDR1 is MDHEN and CDR2 is SYDVKM in the germline V gene.

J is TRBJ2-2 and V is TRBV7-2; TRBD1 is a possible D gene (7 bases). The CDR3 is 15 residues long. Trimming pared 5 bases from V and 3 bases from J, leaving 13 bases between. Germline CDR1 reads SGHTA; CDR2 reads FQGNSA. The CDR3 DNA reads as TGTGCCAGCAGCGGAGGGGGACAGTACACCGGGGAGCTGTTTTTT. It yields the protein CASSGGGQYTGELFF. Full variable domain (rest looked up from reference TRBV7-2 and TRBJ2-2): GAGVSQSPSNKVTEKGKDVELRCDPISGHTALYWYRQSLGQGLEFLIYFQGNSAPDKSGLPSDRFSAERTGGSVSTLTIQRTQQEDSAVYLCASSGGGQYTGELFFGEGSRLTVL.

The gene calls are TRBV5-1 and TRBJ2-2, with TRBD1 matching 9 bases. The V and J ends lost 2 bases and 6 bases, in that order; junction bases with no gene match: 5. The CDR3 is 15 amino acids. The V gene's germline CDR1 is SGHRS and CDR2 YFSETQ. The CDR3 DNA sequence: TGCGCCAGCAGCTTCAAGGACAGGGGCGCCGGGGAGCTGTTTTTT. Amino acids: CASSFKDRGAGELFF.

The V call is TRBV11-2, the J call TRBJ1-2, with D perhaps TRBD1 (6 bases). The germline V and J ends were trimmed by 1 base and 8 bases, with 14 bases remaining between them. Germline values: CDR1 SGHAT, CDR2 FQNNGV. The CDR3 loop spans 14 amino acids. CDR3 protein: CASSLGLPGTGYTF. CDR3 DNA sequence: TGTGCCAGCAGCTTAGGTCTCCCCGGGACAGGCTACACCTTC.

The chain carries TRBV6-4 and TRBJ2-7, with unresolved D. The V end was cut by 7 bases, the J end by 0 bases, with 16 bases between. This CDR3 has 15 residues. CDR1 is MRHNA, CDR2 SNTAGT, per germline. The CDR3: CASIIHDRPSYEQYF. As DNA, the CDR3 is TGTGCCAGCATTATACATGACCGCCCCTCCTACGAGCAGTACTTC.

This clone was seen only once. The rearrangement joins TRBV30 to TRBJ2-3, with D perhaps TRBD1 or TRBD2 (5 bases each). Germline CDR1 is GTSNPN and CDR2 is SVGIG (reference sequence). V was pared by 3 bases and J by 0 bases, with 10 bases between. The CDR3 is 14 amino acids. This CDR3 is CAWSVGVSTDTQYF. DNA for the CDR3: TGTGCCTGGAGCGTGGGGGTTAGCACAGATACGCAGTATTTT.

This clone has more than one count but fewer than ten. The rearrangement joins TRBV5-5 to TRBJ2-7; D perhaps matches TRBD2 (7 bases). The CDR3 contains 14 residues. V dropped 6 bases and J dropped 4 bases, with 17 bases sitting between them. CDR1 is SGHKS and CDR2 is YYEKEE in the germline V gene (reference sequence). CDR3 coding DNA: TGTGCCAGCACCCGGGGGGCGCCAGGTTACGAGCAGTACTTC. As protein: CASTRGAPGYEQYF.

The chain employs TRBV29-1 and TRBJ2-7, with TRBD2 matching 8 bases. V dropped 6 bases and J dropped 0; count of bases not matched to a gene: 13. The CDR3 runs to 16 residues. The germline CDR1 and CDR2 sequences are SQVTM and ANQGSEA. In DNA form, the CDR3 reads TGCAGCGTCCCTCACCCTAGCGGGTCGTCCTCCTACGAGCAGTACTTC. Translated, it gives CSVPHPSGSSSYEQYF.

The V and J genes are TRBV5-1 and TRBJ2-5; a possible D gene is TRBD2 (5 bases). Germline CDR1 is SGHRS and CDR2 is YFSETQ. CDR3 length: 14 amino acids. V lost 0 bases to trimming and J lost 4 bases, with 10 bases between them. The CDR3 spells CASSLVNSGETQYF. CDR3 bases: TGCGCCAGCAGCTTGGTGAACAGCGGAGAGACCCAGTACTTC.

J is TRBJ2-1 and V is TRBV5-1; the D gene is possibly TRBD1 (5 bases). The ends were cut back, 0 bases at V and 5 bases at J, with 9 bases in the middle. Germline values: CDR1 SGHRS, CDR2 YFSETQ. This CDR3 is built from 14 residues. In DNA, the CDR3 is TGCGCCAGCAGCTTGGTTGCGACAGACAATGAGCAGTTCTTC. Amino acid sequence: CASSLVATDNEQFF.

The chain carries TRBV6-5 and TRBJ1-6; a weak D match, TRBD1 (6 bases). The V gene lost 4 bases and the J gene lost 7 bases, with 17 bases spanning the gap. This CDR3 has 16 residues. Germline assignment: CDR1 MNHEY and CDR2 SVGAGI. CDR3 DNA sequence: TGTGCCAGCAGTTCCACAGGGTATGGGAAAAATTCACCCCTCCACTTT. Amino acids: CASSSTGYGKNSPLHF.

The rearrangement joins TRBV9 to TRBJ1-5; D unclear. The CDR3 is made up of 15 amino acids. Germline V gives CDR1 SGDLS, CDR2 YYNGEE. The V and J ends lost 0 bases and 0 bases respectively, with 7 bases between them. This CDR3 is CASSVGQLSNQPQHF. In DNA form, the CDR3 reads TGTGCCAGCAGCGTAGGTCAGCTTAGCAATCAGCCCCAGCATTTT.

CDR3 protein: CASSSYPHGTEYQPQHF. The DNA for the CDR3 is TGTGCCAGCAGCTCCTACCCCCATGGGACAGAATATCAGCCCCAGCATTTT. The rearrangement links TRBV4-2 to TRBJ1-5; 7 positions agree with TRBD1. The V and J ends lost 5 bases and 5 bases, in that order; junction bases with no gene match: 15. CDR3 size: 17 residues. Germline CDR1 reads LGHNA; CDR2 reads YNFKEQ.

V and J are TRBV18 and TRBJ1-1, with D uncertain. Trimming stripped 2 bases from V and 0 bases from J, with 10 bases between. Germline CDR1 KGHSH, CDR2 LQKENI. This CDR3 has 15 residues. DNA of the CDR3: TGTGCCAGCTCACCATCTTCGGGCTTGAACACTGAAGCTTTCTTT. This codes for CASSPSSGLNTEAFF.

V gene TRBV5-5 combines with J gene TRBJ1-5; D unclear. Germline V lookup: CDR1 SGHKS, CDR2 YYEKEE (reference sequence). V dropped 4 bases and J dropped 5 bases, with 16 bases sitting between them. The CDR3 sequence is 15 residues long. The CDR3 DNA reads TGTGCCAGCAGCATGGGTCCGACTTGGGATCAGCCCCAGCATTTT. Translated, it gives CASSMGPTWDQPQHF. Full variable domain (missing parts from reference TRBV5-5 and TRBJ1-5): DAGVTQSPTHLIKTRGQQVTLRCSPISGHKSVSWYQQVLGQGPQFIFQYYEKEERGRGNFPDRFSARQFPNYSSELNVNALLLGDSALYLCASSMGPTWDQPQHFGDGTRLSIL.